Below are 21 T cell receptor beta chains sequenced from a single sample in a study of T cell responses to AZD1222 COVID-19 vaccine. Measured with immunoSEQ multiplex PCR; TCRdb has only the in-frame clones, and not every one. This table has about 85,000 clones, more than 85% appearing once. Sequenced here: peripheral blood, sampled 28 days after the second AZD1222 dose. These receptors all come from an adult who received the AZD1222 COVID-19 vaccine.

The rearrangement links TRBV29-1 to TRBJ2-7; D is perhaps TRBD1 or TRBD2 (6 bases each). The germline gives CDR1 SQVTM, CDR2 ANQGSEA. Trimming shortened V by 2 bases and J by 4 bases, and 9 bases separated the two germline ends. The length of the CDR3 is 12 residues. This CDR3 is CSVERGAYEQYF. CDR3 in DNA: TGCAGCGTTGAAAGGGGGGCTTACGAGCAGTACTTC.

As DNA, the CDR3 is TGTGCCACCACCGGCTGGGGGCGAAACGAGCAGTACTTC. This sequence encodes CATTGWGRNEQYF. The chain has TRBV15 and TRBJ2-7, with TRBD1 as a possible D gene (6 bases). V lost 7 bases and J lost 5, with 15 bases in between. The V gene's germline CDR1 is LNHNV and CDR2 YYDKDF (reference sequence). The CDR3 has 13 amino acids.

The rearrangement joins TRBV19 to TRBJ2-1; 7 bases are a match to TRBD2. The CDR3 is made up of 14 amino acids. Germline V CDR1 and CDR2: LNHDA, SQIVND (reference sequence). The ends lost 7 bases at V and 5 bases at J; junction bases unmatched: 8. The CDR3 region is CASTLPGGNNEQFF. The CDR3 DNA reads TGTGCCAGTACCCTCCCGGGGGGTAACAATGAGCAGTTCTTC.

The rearrangement joins TRBV11-2 to TRBJ1-1; D perhaps matches TRBD1 (5 bases). The CDR3 is made up of 14 amino acids. Trimming removed 5 bases from V and 10 bases from J, with 20 bases in between. CDR1 is SGHAT, CDR2 FQNNGV, per germline. The CDR3 here is CASSPGGMPRGAFF. CDR3 DNA sequence: TGTGCCAGCAGCCCCGGAGGCATGCCGAGGGGAGCTTTCTTT. The full variable domain, completed using reference TRBV11-2 and TRBJ1-1, is EAGVAQSPRYKIIEKRQSVAFWCNPISGHATLYWYQQILGQGPKLLIQFQNNGVVDDSQLPKDRFSAERLKGVDSTLKIQPAKLEDSAVYLCASSPGGMPRGAFFGQGTRLTVV.

The chain carries TRBV6-1 and TRBJ1-1; 7 positions agree with TRBD1. Trimming at V came to 3 bases and at J to 3 bases, leaving 7 bases not matched to a gene. The CDR3 runs to 15 residues. The V gene's germline CDR1 is MNHNS and CDR2 SASEGT. CDR3 amino acids: CASSEEYRGDTEAFF. In nucleotides, the CDR3 is TGTGCCAGCAGTGAGGAGTACAGGGGTGACACTGAAGCTTTCTTT.

This clone has only one observation. The V gene is TRBV15, the J gene TRBJ2-1; TRBD2 is a possible D gene (6 bases). The germline gives CDR1 LNHNV, CDR2 YYDKDF (reference sequence). V lost 1 base, J lost 2 bases, and 21 bases lay in between. The CDR3 length is 19 residues. CDR3 in amino acids: CATSRARDLLTLTYNEQFF. In nucleotides, the CDR3 is TGTGCCACCAGCAGAGCCCGGGACTTACTCACTCTCACCTACAATGAGCAGTTCTTC.

The rearrangement links TRBV5-4 to TRBJ2-5; tentatively, D is TRBD1 or TRBD2 (5 bases each). This CDR3 spans 14 amino acids. Germline values: CDR1 SGHNT, CDR2 YYREEE (reference sequence). V was shortened by 4 bases and J by 5 bases, with 15 bases between the two germline ends. The CDR3 bases are TGTGCCAGCAGCACCCCTGAGGGGTGGGAGACCCAGTACTTC. It encodes CASSTPEGWETQYF.

The rearrangement links TRBV28 to TRBJ2-7; 9 bases are a match to TRBD2. This CDR3 spans 14 amino acids. Germline V gives CDR1 MDHEN, CDR2 SYDVKM. V was clipped by 6 bases and J by 3 bases; unmatched bases: 6. CDR3 in DNA: TGTGCCAGCAGAGGGTTAGCGGGAGTCTACGAGCAGTACTTC. The encoded protein is CASRGLAGVYEQYF.

This chain joins TRBV24-1 and TRBJ2-3; 8 bases map to TRBD2. The J segment lost 2 bases and the V segment lost 5 bases, leaving 8 bases of the junction unmatched. Germline V gene lookup returns CDR1 KGHDR and CDR2 SFDVKD. The CDR3 covers 16 residues. The DNA of the CDR3 is TGTGCCACCAGTGCCCACGGACTAGCCCCCACAGATACGCAGTATTTT. Protein product: CATSAHGLAPTDTQYF.

The chain links TRBV7-9 to TRBJ2-7, with TRBD1 identical over 7 bases. Germline V gene data show CDR1 as SEHNR and CDR2 as FQNEAQ (reference sequence). Germline trimming cut 4 bases from V and 0 bases from J; bases unmatched to any gene: 9. The CDR3 has 16 amino acids. The CDR3 here is CASSSYPGDSSYEQYF. Written as DNA, the CDR3 is TGTGCCAGCAGCTCCTACCCCGGGGACAGCTCCTACGAGCAGTACTTC.

The chain employs TRBV3-1 (or the pseudogene TRBV3-2) and TRBJ2-1; D might be TRBD1 (6 bases). This CDR3 is built from 16 residues. In germline, CDR1 is LGHDT, CDR2 YNNKEL (reference sequence). V was clipped by 4 bases and J by 0 bases, with 13 bases between them. CDR3 DNA: TGTGCCAGCAGCCTCCGGGACATCAGCTCCTACAATGAGCAGTTCTTC. It yields the protein CASSLRDISSYNEQFF.

The chain carries TRBV19 and TRBJ1-5; the D is unclear. V lost 5 bases to trimming and J lost 1 base, with 9 bases between them. The germline gives CDR1 LNHDA, CDR2 SQIVND (reference sequence). The CDR3 length is 14 residues. For the CDR3, the DNA is TGTGCCAGTAGTGGCGACAAAAGCAATCAGCCCCAGCATTTT. It encodes CASSGDKSNQPQHF. Complete variable domain (other parts from reference TRBV19 and TRBJ1-5): DGGITQSPKYLFRKEGQNVTLSCEQNLNHDAMYWYRQDPGQGLRLIYYSQIVNDFQKGDIAEGYSVSREKKESFPLTVTSAQKNPTAFYLCASSGDKSNQPQHFGDGTRLSIL.

This chain uses TRBV5-4 with TRBJ2-3, with 10 nucleotides matching TRBD1. The CDR3 consists of 15 residues. V shed 4 bases and J 3 bases; nucleotides not matched to a gene: 5. Germline V gene sequence: CDR1 SGHNT, CDR2 YYREEE (reference sequence). The CDR3 is CASSPGDRGTDTQYF. CDR3 coding DNA: TGTGCCAGCAGCCCGGGGGACAGGGGAACAGATACGCAGTATTTT.

The rearrangement links TRBV28 to TRBJ2-3; 8 nucleotides match TRBD2. V shed 4 bases and J 5 bases; nucleotides not matched to a gene: 11. This CDR3 has 16 amino acids. Germline V lookup: CDR1 MDHEN, CDR2 SYDVKM. CDR3 residues: CASSWSGSRVVDTQYF. CDR3 coding DNA: TGTGCCAGCAGTTGGAGCGGGAGTAGGGTTGTAGATACGCAGTATTTT. Full variable domain (remainder filled in from reference TRBV28 and TRBJ2-3): DVKVTQSSRYLVKRTGEKVFLECVQDMDHENMFWYRQDPGLGLRLIYFSYDVKMKEKGDIPEGYSVSREKKERFSLILESASTNQTSMYLCASSWSGSRVVDTQYFGPGTRLTVL.

The chain uses TRBV6-5 and TRBJ1-4; tentatively, D is TRBD1 (5 bases). Between the trimmed V and J ends, which lost 8 bases and 5 bases, there was a span of 12 bases. CDR1 is MNHEY, CDR2 SVGAGI, per germline. This CDR3 is built from 13 residues. Written as DNA, the CDR3 is TGTGCCAGCCGGCGGGGCCAAAATGAAAAACTGTTTTTT. Its translation is CASRRGQNEKLFF.

The rearrangement uses TRBV6-2 or TRBV6-3 and TRBJ2-3; 9 bases map to TRBD1. The CDR3 has 16 amino acids. Looked up from germline, CDR1 is MNHEY and CDR2 is SVGEGT. The V segment lost 3 bases and the J segment 1 base; nucleotides outside the gene matches: 5. The CDR3 bases are TGTGCCAGCAGTTATGGACAGGGGAAGGGCACAGATACGCAGTATTTT. Its translation is CASSYGQGKGTDTQYF.

The chain employs TRBV10-1 and TRBJ2-5; no firm D call. Germline values: CDR1 WNHNN, CDR2 SYGVQD (reference sequence). The V end lost 2 bases, the J end lost 5 bases, and 21 bases lay between the germline ends. The CDR3 runs 17 residues. Here the CDR3 DNA reads TGCGCCAGCAGTGAGGGGGTCCCAAGGGTAATCGGCGAGACCCAGTACTTC. Protein: CASSEGVPRVIGETQYF.

The chain couples TRBV6-5 to TRBJ1-2; weak D call: TRBD1 (5 bases). The CDR3 spans 14 residues. Germline CDR1 MNHEY, CDR2 SVGAGI. Between the trimmed V and J ends, which lost 10 bases and 4 bases, there was a span of 19 bases. The CDR3 sequence is CATSPGTGIYGYTF. In DNA form, the CDR3 reads TGTGCCACCTCCCCCGGGACGGGGATCTATGGCTACACCTTC.

This clone was detected once. This sequence joins TRBV6-5 and TRBJ1-4; TRBD1 matches 10 bases. J gave up 8 bases and V 6 bases, and 6 bases lay outside the gene matches. CDR3 length: 14 residues. Germline loops: CDR1 MNHEY, CDR2 SVGAGI. CDR3 nucleotide sequence: TGTGCCAGCAGACCGGGACAGGGGCGGGAAAAACTGTTTTTT. Its translation: CASRPGQGREKLFF.

The J gene is TRBJ2-1, the V gene TRBV9, with TRBD2 matching over 10 bases. CDR3 length equals 17 residues. The germline CDR1 and CDR2 sequences are SGDLS and YYNGEE. V lost 3 bases to trimming and J lost 5 bases; unmatched junction nucleotides: 11. CDR3 sequence (DNA): TGTGCCAGCAGCGAGGCCCCAGCGGGAGGGCCAAACAATGAGCAGTTCTTC. Translated: CASSEAPAGGPNNEQFF.

J is TRBJ2-7 and V is TRBV28; no clear D. This CDR3 is built from 15 residues. The germline gives CDR1 MDHEN, CDR2 SYDVKM. Between the trimmed V and J ends, which lost 3 bases and 3 bases, there was a span of 15 bases. The CDR3 reads CASSFDASRSYEQYF. DNA for the CDR3: TGTGCCAGCAGTTTTGATGCTAGTCGGAGCTACGAGCAGTACTTC.